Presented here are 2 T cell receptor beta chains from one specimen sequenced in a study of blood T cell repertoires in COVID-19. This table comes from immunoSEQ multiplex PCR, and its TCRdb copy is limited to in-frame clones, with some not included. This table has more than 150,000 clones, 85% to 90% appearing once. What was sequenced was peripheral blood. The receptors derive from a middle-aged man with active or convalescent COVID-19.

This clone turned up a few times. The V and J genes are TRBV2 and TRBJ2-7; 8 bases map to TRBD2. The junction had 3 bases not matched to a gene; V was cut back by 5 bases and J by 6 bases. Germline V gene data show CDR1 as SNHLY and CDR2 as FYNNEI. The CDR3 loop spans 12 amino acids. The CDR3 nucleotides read TGTGCCAGCAGTAGCGGGGGCGGCGAGCAGTACTTC. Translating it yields CASSSGGGEQYF.

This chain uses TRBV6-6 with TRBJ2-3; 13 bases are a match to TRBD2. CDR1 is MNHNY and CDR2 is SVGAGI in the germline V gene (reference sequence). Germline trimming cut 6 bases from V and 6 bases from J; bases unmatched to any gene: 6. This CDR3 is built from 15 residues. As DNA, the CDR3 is TGTGCCAGCAGCCGACTAGCGGGGGGACGGGATACGCAGTATTTT. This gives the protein CASSRLAGGRDTQYF.